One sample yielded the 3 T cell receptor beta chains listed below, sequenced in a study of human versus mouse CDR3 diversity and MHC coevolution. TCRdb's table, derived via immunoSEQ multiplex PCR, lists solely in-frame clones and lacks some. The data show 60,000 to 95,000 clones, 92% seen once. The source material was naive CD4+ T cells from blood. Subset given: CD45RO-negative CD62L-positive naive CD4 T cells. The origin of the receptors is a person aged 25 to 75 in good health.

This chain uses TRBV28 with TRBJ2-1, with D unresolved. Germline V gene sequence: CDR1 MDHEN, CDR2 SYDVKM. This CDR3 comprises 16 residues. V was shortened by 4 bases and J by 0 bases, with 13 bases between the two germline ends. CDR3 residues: CASSSSAGSSYNEQFF. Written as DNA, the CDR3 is TGTGCCAGCAGTTCGTCGGCAGGAAGCTCCTACAATGAGCAGTTCTTC. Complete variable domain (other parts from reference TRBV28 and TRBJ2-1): DVKVTQSSRYLVKRTGEKVFLECVQDMDHENMFWYRQDPGLGLRLIYFSYDVKMKEKGDIPEGYSVSREKKERFSLILESASTNQTSMYLCASSSSAGSSYNEQFFGPGTRLTVL.

CDR3 sequence (DNA): TGTGCCAGCAGTGAACTCGTTTACGAGCAGTACTTC. Translating gives CASSELVYEQYF. The V and J genes are TRBV28 and TRBJ2-7; D not resolved. The ends were cut back, 5 bases at V and 4 bases at J, with 9 bases in the middle. The CDR3 loop spans 12 amino acids. Germline CDR1 reads MDHEN; CDR2 reads SYDVKM.

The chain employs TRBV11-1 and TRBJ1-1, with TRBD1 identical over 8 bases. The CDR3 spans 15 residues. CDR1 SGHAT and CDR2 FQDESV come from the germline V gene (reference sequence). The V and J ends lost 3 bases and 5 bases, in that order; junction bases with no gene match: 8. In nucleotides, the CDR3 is TGTGCCAGCAGCTTCCGGACAGGGAGCGGGACTGAAGCTTTCTTT. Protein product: CASSFRTGSGTEAFF.